Below, 24 T cell receptor beta chains from the same sample are listed, as sequenced in a study of cytomegalovirus exposure and HLA in healthy donors (dated by TCRdb to between 2016 and 2019). Library generation was performed with the immunoSEQ multiplex PCR assay. For the multiplex PCR, a mixture combining 60 forward primers for TCR Vbeta segments and 13 reverse primers for TCR Jbeta segments was used. TCRdb re-hosts the immuneACCESS table, in-frame sequences only. Its copies lack some clones; in the studies checked, an unresolved V gene accounts for under half of them, and the cause for the rest is not known. The sample table contains some 160,000 clones; only one count was recorded for around 80% of them. The top ten clones comprise approximately 2.2% of the sample. Sequences were obtained from PBMCs. The receptors were gathered from a male donor in good health and CMV-seronegative.

This chain links TRBV4-3 with TRBJ1-4, with 7 bases matching TRBD1. V lost 5 bases and J lost 3; bases outside the gene matches: 9. The V gene's germline CDR1 is LGHNA and CDR2 YSLEER. The CDR3 runs to 16 residues. The CDR3 spells CASSTTGITANEKLFF. The CDR3 bases are TGCGCCAGCAGCACGACAGGGATCACTGCTAATGAAAAACTGTTTTTT.

The rearrangement joins TRBV7-2 to TRBJ1-5, with 7 positions matching TRBD1. Germline CDR1 SGHTA, CDR2 FQGNSA. The CDR3 covers 15 residues. The V and J ends lost 1 base and 5 bases, in that order; junction bases with no gene match: 5. The CDR3 bases are TGTGCCAGCAGCTTAGACAGGGGAGCGGATCAGCCCCAGCATTTT. It encodes CASSLDRGADQPQHF. Full variable domain (rest looked up from reference TRBV7-2 and TRBJ1-5): GAGVSQSPSNKVTEKGKDVELRCDPISGHTALYWYRQSLGQGLEFLIYFQGNSAPDKSGLPSDRFSAERTGGSVSTLTIQRTQQEDSAVYLCASSLDRGADQPQHFGDGTRLSIL.

The chain is built from TRBV6-1 and TRBJ1-1; 7 bases are shared with TRBD1. The germline V gene encodes CDR1 MNHNS and CDR2 SASEGT. V shed 3 bases, J shed 0 bases, and the junction held 7 bases outside the gene matches. This CDR3 is 16 amino acids long. In DNA form, the CDR3 reads TGTGCCAGCAGTGAGAGGGACAGCGACTTGAACACTGAAGCTTTCTTT. Translation: CASSERDSDLNTEAFF.

The rearrangement uses TRBV4-1 and TRBJ2-7; 7 positions agree with TRBD1. The CDR3 totals 19 residues. Germline CDR1 MGHRA, CDR2 YSYEKL. V lost 0 bases, J lost 1 base, and 15 bases stayed unmatched. The CDR3 nucleotides are TGCGCCAGCAGCCAAGATATTAGATTGCAGGGGGAAGGGTCCTACGAGCAGTACTTC. It translates to CASSQDIRLQGEGSYEQYF.

The chain couples TRBV11-2 to TRBJ2-6, with D hard to call. Looked up from germline, CDR1 is SGHAT and CDR2 is FQNNGV. The CDR3 sequence is 15 residues long. V was clipped by 1 base and J by 1 base, with 5 bases between them. For the CDR3, the DNA is TGTGCCAGCAGCTTAGGTCAATCTGGGGCCAACGTCCTGACTTTC. This gives the protein CASSLGQSGANVLTF.

For the CDR3, the DNA is TGTGCAAGTCGCCGACCGGGACAGGGGACCCCTGAAGCTTTCTTT. Protein: CASRRPGQGTPEAFF. The chain has TRBV12-2 and TRBJ1-1; the table names TRBD1, a call not compared with the DNA. TRBV12-2 is described as a pseudogene. The CDR3 loop spans 15 amino acids.

This rearrangement joins TRBV29-1 to TRBJ1-5, with 7 positions matching TRBD1. Germline CDR1 reads SQVTM; CDR2 reads ANQGSEA. V lost 6 bases, J lost 0 bases, and 2 bases stayed unmatched. The CDR3 runs to 13 residues. CDR3 nucleotide sequence: TGCAGCGTGGCAGGGGGTAGCAATCAGCCCCAGCATTTT. It specifies CSVAGGSNQPQHF.

CDR3 DNA sequence: TGTGCCAGCTCACCAGCCCCTCTAGCGGGGGCGAACACCGGGGAGCTGTTTTTT. Its protein product is CASSPAPLAGANTGELFF. The J gene is TRBJ2-2, the V gene TRBV18, with 10 bases matching TRBD2. Germline values: CDR1 KGHSH, CDR2 LQKENI. V was pared by 2 bases and J by 0 bases, with 6 bases of the junction left unmatched. The length of the CDR3 is 18 residues.

V and J are TRBV2 and TRBJ1-1; no definite D call. The CDR3 covers 11 residues. The V gene lost 2 bases and the J gene lost 8 bases, with 6 bases spanning the gap. CDR1 is SNHLY, CDR2 FYNNEI, per germline. The CDR3 DNA is TGTGCCAGCAGTGAATACAAGGAAGCTTTCTTT. As protein: CASSEYKEAFF. The variable domain in full, completed from reference TRBV2 and TRBJ1-1, reads EPEVTQTPSHQVTQMGQEVILRCVPISNHLYFYWYRQILGQKVEFLVSFYNNEISEKSEIFDDQFSVERPDGSNFTLKIRSTKLEDSAMYFCASSEYKEAFFGQGTRLTVV.

This clone was detected only once. This chain links TRBV5-1 with TRBJ1-2; no clear D gene. The germline gives CDR1 SGHRS, CDR2 YFSETQ. There are 14 residues in the CDR3. Trimming took 0 bases from V and 4 from J, leaving 10 bases between them. The CDR3, as DNA: TGCGCCAGCAGCTTGGCTGGGGAGCGCTATGGCTACACCTTC. Protein sequence: CASSLAGERYGYTF.

The V gene is TRBV7-8, the J gene TRBJ2-1; D is ambiguous. The V and J ends lost 4 bases and 3 bases respectively, with 10 bases between them. This CDR3 comprises 14 residues. Looked up from germline, CDR1 is SGHVS and CDR2 is FQNEAQ. CDR3 sequence: CASSSLSGYNEQFF. For the CDR3, the DNA is TGTGCCAGCAGCTCCCTGTCGGGCTACAATGAGCAGTTCTTC. Drawing the rest from reference TRBV7-8 and TRBJ2-1, the complete variable domain is GAGVSQSPRYKVAKRGQDVALRCDPISGHVSLFWYQQALGQGPEFLTYFQNEAQLDKSGLPSDRFFAERPEGSVSTLKIQRTQQEDSAVYLCASSSLSGYNEQFFGPGTRLTVL.

The chain is built from TRBV10-1 and TRBJ2-7; TRBD1 matches at 7 bases. The CDR3 runs to 13 residues. J was trimmed by 0 bases and V by 6 bases; bases with no gene match: 2. Germline-derived CDR1 and CDR2 are WNHNN and SYGVQD (reference sequence). CDR3 DNA sequence: TGCGCCAGCAGCCGGGACAGCTCCTACGAGCAGTACTTC. Translating it yields CASSRDSSYEQYF.

The genes are TRBV5-6 and TRBJ1-6, with a possible D match to TRBD1 (6 bases). The CDR3 loop spans 16 amino acids. The germline CDR1 and CDR2 sequences are SGHDT and YYEEEE. The V end lost 4 bases, the J end lost 5 bases, and 16 bases lay between the germline ends. CDR3 DNA: TGTGCCAGCAGCCATAGCGCGGGGGCTCATAATTCACCCCTCCACTTT. Protein sequence: CASSHSAGAHNSPLHF.

The chain joins TRBV4-1 to TRBJ2-2; no clear D. Germline CDR1 MGHRA, CDR2 YSYEKL. The CDR3 runs 14 residues. Trimming removed 1 base from V and 6 bases from J, with 9 bases in between. CDR3 sequence reads: CASSQGHPAGELFF. CDR3 DNA sequence: TGCGCCAGCAGCCAAGGGCACCCCGCCGGGGAGCTGTTTTTT.

V is TRBV9 and J is TRBJ2-7; 7 bases fit TRBD1. CDR1 and CDR2 (germline): SGDLS, YYNGEE. After removal of 0 bases from V and 0 bases from J, the junction contained 3 bases not matched to a gene. The CDR3 has 15 residues. CDR3 DNA: TGTGCCAGCAGCGTAGGGACAGGACTCTCCTACGAGCAGTACTTC. Encoded protein: CASSVGTGLSYEQYF. Full variable domain (rest looked up from reference TRBV9 and TRBJ2-7): DSGVTQTPKHLITATGQRVTLRCSPRSGDLSVYWYQQSLDQGLQFLIQYYNGEERAKGNILERFSAQQFPDLHSELNLSSLELGDSALYFCASSVGTGLSYEQYFGPGTRLTVT.

The chain has TRBV6-6 and TRBJ1-3; TRBD1 is a possible D gene (6 bases). Per germline, CDR1 MNHNY and CDR2 SVGAGI (reference sequence). Trimming cost V 7 bases and J 0 bases, with 10 bases left between them. The CDR3 runs 14 residues. The CDR3 spells CASTKGGSGNTIYF. In nucleotides, the CDR3 is TGTGCCAGCACCAAAGGGGGCTCTGGAAACACCATATATTTT.

This chain links TRBV4-3 with TRBJ1-2; TRBD1 matches at 7 bases. V gave up 4 bases and J gave up 0 bases; unmatched junction bases: 8. Germline V gene data show CDR1 as LGHNA and CDR2 as YSLEER. This CDR3 region has 16 residues. In DNA form, the CDR3 reads TGCGCCAGCAGCCGAAGTGACAGGGAGCCTAACTATGGCTACACCTTC. Amino acid sequence: CASSRSDREPNYGYTF.

A single count supports this clone. The gene calls are TRBV15 and TRBJ1-1; D may be TRBD1 (5 bases). Between the trimmed V and J ends, which lost 0 bases and 4 bases, there was a span of 12 bases. Germline lookup yields CDR1 LNHNV and CDR2 YYDKDF (reference sequence). CDR3 size: 15 residues. In DNA form, the CDR3 reads TGTGCCACCAGCAGAGATAGGGGCGCCGGCACTGAAGCTTTCTTT. The encoded protein is CATSRDRGAGTEAFF. The whole variable domain, filled in from reference TRBV15 and TRBJ1-1, reads DAMVIQNPRYQVTQFGKPVTLSCSQTLNHNVMYWYQQKSSQAPKLLFHYYDKDFNNEADTPDNFQSRRPNTSFCFLDIRSPGLGDTAMYLCATSRDRGAGTEAFFGQGTRLTVV.

This clone was observed once. V usage is TRBV7-6 and J usage is TRBJ2-2, with D possibly matching TRBD2 (7 bases). Between the trimmed V and J ends, which lost 5 bases and 1 base, there was a span of 14 bases. Looked up from germline, CDR1 is SGHVS and CDR2 is FNYEAQ. The CDR3 has 16 amino acids. The CDR3 protein is CASSPRGGGNTGELFF. The CDR3 bases are TGTGCCAGCAGCCCCCGGGGAGGGGGGAACACCGGGGAGCTGTTTTTT.

Worth noting for this clone: Other DNA sequences within the sample encode an identical CDR3. The chain uses TRBV6-1 and TRBJ1-1; perhaps TRBD1 as D (6 bases). V shed 8 bases and J shed 4 bases, with 17 bases lying between them. This CDR3 is built from 14 residues. Looked up from germline, CDR1 is MNHNS and CDR2 is SASEGT. CDR3 bases: TGTGCCAGCGCCTCCGTGCCAGGGGTCACTGAAGCTTTCTTT. Translation: CASASVPGVTEAFF.

This clone has only one observation. The V gene is TRBV27, the J gene TRBJ1-4; D is ambiguous. Germline CDR1 is MNHEY and CDR2 is SMNVEV (reference sequence). The CDR3 loop spans 18 amino acids. V was trimmed by 2 bases and J by 1 base, leaving 17 bases between them. Here the CDR3 DNA reads TGTGCCAGCAGTTTAAGGTTGTGGGGAGGTCTAACTAATGAAAAACTGTTTTTT. Its protein product is CASSLRLWGGLTNEKLFF.

The gene calls are TRBV7-6 and TRBJ1-1, with D perhaps TRBD1 (6 bases). CDR1 is SGHVS and CDR2 is FNYEAQ in the germline V gene. Trimming removed 5 bases from V and 4 bases from J, with 14 bases in between. This CDR3 has 14 residues. For the CDR3, the DNA is TGTGCCAGCAGCCAGACAGGACTGGCCACTGAAGCTTTCTTT. Its protein product is CASSQTGLATEAFF.

This clone was counted only a few times. V gene TRBV30 combines with J gene TRBJ1-4; a possible D gene is TRBD1 (6 bases). The V and J ends lost 3 bases and 6 bases respectively, with 17 bases between them. CDR1 and CDR2 (germline): GTSNPN, SVGIG (reference sequence). This CDR3 region has 15 residues. The CDR3 protein is CAWRRTGYQDEKLFF. The CDR3, as DNA: TGTGCCTGGAGACGTACAGGGTATCAGGATGAAAAACTGTTTTTT.

The chain is built from TRBV2 and TRBJ1-1; no clear D. The germline gives CDR1 SNHLY, CDR2 FYNNEI. CDR3 length: 14 amino acids. The V end lost 4 bases, the J end lost 5 bases, and 14 bases lay between the germline ends. The chain's CDR3 is CASSVNSITTEAFF. DNA of the CDR3: TGTGCCAGCAGTGTCAACAGTATAACAACTGAAGCTTTCTTT.